This T cell receptor beta chain is from a study of blood T cells in healthy people across ages. Primed by a sample-barcoded 5' primer and a J-beta primer mix, a second PCR proceeded for about 7 to 12 cycles. A single record per CDR3 protein comes from TCRdb applying MiXCR to the 5' RACE reads. The sample has about 800,000 distinct CDR3 sequences; 25% are singletons. The CDR3 extends over 15 amino acids. The V segment lost 4 bases and the J segment 5 bases; nucleotides outside the gene matches: 4. The germline gives CDR1 SGHTA, CDR2 FQGTGA. About this clonotype itself: Antigen: not known.

Study results and limitations: Strongly correlated with naive T cell percentage was TCR beta diversity.

The sample also formed part of further work on T cells of mothers and their children.

Sequencing was carried out using blood. The genes are TRBV7-3 and TRBJ2-5; the match to TRBD2 covers 13 bases. The source is a boy between 10 and 17 years old in good health. CDR3 sequence: CASSWGLAGLETQYF. The CDR3 DNA sequence: TGTGCCAGCAGCTGGGGACTAGCGGGGCTGGAGACCCAGTACTTC.